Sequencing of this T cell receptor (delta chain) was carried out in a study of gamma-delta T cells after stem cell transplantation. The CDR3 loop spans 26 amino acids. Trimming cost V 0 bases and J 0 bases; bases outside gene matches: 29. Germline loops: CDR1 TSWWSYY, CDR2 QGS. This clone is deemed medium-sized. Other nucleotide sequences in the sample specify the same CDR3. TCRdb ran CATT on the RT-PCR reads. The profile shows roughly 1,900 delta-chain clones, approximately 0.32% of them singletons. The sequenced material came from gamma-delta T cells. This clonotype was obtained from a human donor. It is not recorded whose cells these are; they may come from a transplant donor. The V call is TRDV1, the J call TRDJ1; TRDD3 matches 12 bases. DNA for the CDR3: TGTGCTCTTGGGGAACTATATTCCTTCCTGTACTGGGGGATACCCTGTGGGCCCCCTTACACCGATAAACTCATCTTT. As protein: CALGELYSFLYWGIPCGPPYTDKLIF.